This T cell receptor (beta chain) is from a study of identical twins. Study findings and constraints: Out-of-frame alpha sequences that twins shared showed excess low generation probability.

Template switching introduced a universal primer site, and the cDNA bore unique molecular identifiers. MiXCR, run by TCRdb on the 5' RACE reads, gives a single entry per CDR3 protein. The repertoire holds some 710,000 distinct CDR3 sequences, with 6.1% as singletons. This clonotype has a count of ten or more. The antigen is not known. The CDR3 extends over 16 amino acids. CDR1 and CDR2 (germline): SGDLS, YYNGEE. With 4 bases clipped from V and 2 bases from J, the junction kept 12 bases outside the gene matches. Sequenced: naive T cells sorted from blood. This receptor was taken from a man aged 18 to 29 in good health. The chain has TRBV9 and TRBJ2-7, with 7 bases matching TRBD2. The CDR3 DNA sequence: TGTGCCAGCAGCCCGTACTCTAGCGGCAGCACCTACGAGCAGTACTTC. Amino acid sequence: CASSPYSSGSTYEQYF.